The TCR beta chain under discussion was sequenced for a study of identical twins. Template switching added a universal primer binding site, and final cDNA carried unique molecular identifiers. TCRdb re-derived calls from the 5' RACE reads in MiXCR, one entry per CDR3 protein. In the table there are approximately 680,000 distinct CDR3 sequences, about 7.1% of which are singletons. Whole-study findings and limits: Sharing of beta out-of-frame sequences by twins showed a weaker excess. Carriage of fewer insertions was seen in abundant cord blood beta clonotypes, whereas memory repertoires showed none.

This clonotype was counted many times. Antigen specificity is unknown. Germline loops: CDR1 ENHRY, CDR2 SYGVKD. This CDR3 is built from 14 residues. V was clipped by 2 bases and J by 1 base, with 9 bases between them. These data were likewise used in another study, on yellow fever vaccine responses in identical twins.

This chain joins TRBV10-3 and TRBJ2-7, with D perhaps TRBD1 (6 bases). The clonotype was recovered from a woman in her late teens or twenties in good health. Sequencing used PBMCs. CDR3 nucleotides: TGTGCCATCAGTGAGAGGACAGATTCCTACGAGCAGTACGTC. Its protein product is CAISERTDSYEQYV.